This T cell receptor (beta chain) was recovered during a study of shared clonotypes between healthy human individuals. Study outcomes and limitations: Between several donors, naive CD4 clonotypes were shared at a level of about 5%. Naive subsets usually exceeded memory subsets in estimated richness. Non-shared clonotypes displayed generation probabilities falling below those of clonotypes present in all four donors.

Method: immunoSEQ multiplex PCR; TCRdb's copy keeps in-frame clones and lacks some. The table lists 1.5 million to 2.5 million clones, approximately 95% of them singletons. The naive CD8 fraction comprised CD45RO-negative cells positively selected for CCR7 and excluded terminally differentiated effector memory CD45RA+ cells. All the donors were Caucasian adults who lived in Nashville, Tennessee. In germline, CDR1 is SGDLS, CDR2 YYNGEE. The CDR3 loop spans 14 amino acids. J gave up 6 bases and V 3 bases, and 5 bases lay outside the gene matches. Note on this clone: Its antigen is as yet unknown.

Sequencing input: naive CD8+ T cells sorted from blood. This sequence originates from a man aged 18 to 29 in good health. The rearrangement joins TRBV9 to TRBJ2-7; 11 nucleotides match TRBD2. The CDR3 coding sequence is TGTGCCAGCAGCGGGTCTAGCGGGGGGAGCGAGCAGTACTTC. The encoded protein is CASSGSSGGSEQYF.